This T cell receptor beta chain came from a study of T-cell reconstitution after alpha-beta-depleted transplantation in children. Unique molecular identifiers were built into the TCRbeta library. TCRdb processed the PCR reads anew with MiXCR; each CDR3 protein has one entry. The sample holds 440,000 or so distinct CDR3 sequences, roughly 11% seen once. The germline CDR1 and CDR2 sequences are SGHRS and YFSETQ. J was trimmed by 8 bases and V by 4 bases; bases with no gene match: 8. The CDR3 has 13 amino acids. The chain couples TRBV5-1 to TRBJ1-2; 7 nucleotides agree with TRBD1. This sequence was found in a human donor who donated a stem cell graft to a child with acute myeloid leukemia. Material: PBMCs from the stem cell graft donor, obtained from the stem cell graft. CDR3 DNA sequence: TGCGCCAGCAGCCGGACAGGATTGGAAGGCTACACCTTC. Its translation: CASSRTGLEGYTF.